This T cell receptor beta chain is from a study of T-cell memory formation after mild COVID-19. At the level of the study: For the most part, TCR clusters were specific to one donor.

This clonotype was counted only a few times. What it binds is not known. Via MiXCR, TCRdb re-called the 5' RACE reads, giving one row per CDR3 protein. The table records about 410,000 distinct CDR3 sequences, roughly 18% of them present only once. The CDR3 has 16 residues. Germline V lookup: CDR1 SGHAT, CDR2 FQNNGV. Trimming removed 1 base from V and 0 bases from J; junction bases left unmatched: 4. Study-wide findings and caveats: Second-wave clones reaching peak frequency on day 37 lacked confirmed SARS-CoV-2 specificity. CD4+ bias marked clones expanding day 15 to 37, unlike balanced contracting clones. For contracting clones, CD4+ ones sat mainly in CM and EM, CD8+ in EMRA.

The chain recombines TRBV11-2 with TRBJ2-3, with 7 bases that match TRBD2. This sequence originates from a man aged 18 to 30 who had mild COVID-19 (a few samples of this study predate the infection). Cell type and time point are not known. Sequencing was done on a sample of PBMCs or a T cell subset sorted from them (not recorded which). The DNA for the CDR3 is TGTGCCAGCAGCTTAGTACTAGCGACTAGCACAGATACGCAGTATTTT. Encoded protein: CASSLVLATSTDTQYF.